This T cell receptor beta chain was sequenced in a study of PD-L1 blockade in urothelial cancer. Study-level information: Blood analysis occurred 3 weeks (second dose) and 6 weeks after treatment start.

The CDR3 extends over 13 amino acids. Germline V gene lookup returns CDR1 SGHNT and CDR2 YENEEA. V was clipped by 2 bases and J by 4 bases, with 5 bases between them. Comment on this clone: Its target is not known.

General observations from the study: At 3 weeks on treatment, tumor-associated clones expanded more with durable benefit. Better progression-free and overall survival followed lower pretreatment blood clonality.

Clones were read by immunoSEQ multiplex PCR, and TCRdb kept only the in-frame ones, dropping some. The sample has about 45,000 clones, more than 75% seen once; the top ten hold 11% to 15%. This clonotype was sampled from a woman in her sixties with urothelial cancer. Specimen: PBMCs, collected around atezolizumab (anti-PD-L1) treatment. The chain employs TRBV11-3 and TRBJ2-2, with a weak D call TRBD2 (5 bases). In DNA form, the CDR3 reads TGTGCCAGCAGCTTAAGCGGCACCGGGGAGCTGTTTTTT. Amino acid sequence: CASSLSGTGELFF.